These 16 T cell receptor beta chains were all obtained from the same sample, sequenced in a study of lymphopenia after photon versus proton radiotherapy. Using immunoSEQ multiplex PCR, the repertoire was profiled, and TCRdb retains in-frame clones only, with some absent. Among 75,000 to 90,000 clones listed, around 88% were seen once. The sample here was peripheral blood, taken from a patient treated with proton-based radiotherapy. These receptors came from a man aged 55 to 70 with pancreatic cancer.

The rearrangement links TRBV27 to TRBJ2-3; D is uncertain. The CDR3 has 15 amino acids. Germline V lookup: CDR1 MNHEY, CDR2 SMNVEV (reference sequence). V was cut by 1 base and J by 0 bases, with 8 bases left in between. CDR3 in DNA: TGTGCCAGCAGTTTATTAGGGCAGAGCACAGATACGCAGTATTTT. Translated, it gives CASSLLGQSTDTQYF.

This clone has just one count. The V gene is TRBV30, the J gene TRBJ1-1, with TRBD1 matching over 10 bases. V lost 2 bases to trimming and J lost 4 bases; unmatched junction nucleotides: 7. The CDR3 loop spans 15 amino acids. The germline gives CDR1 GTSNPN, CDR2 SVGIG (reference sequence). CDR3 sequence: CAWSSPGQGSTEAFF. Here the CDR3 DNA reads TGTGCCTGGAGTTCTCCGGGACAGGGGAGCACTGAAGCTTTCTTT.

The rearrangement joins TRBV19 to TRBJ1-5; 7 positions match TRBD1. V lost 5 bases, J lost 4 bases, and 2 bases stayed unmatched. The CDR3 is 13 residues long. Germline V gene sequence: CDR1 LNHDA, CDR2 SQIVND (reference sequence). The CDR3 is CASSGQENQPQHF. For the CDR3, the DNA is TGTGCCAGTAGTGGACAGGAAAATCAGCCCCAGCATTTT.

The chain couples TRBV30 to TRBJ2-1, with 12 bases identical to TRBD2. This CDR3 comprises 13 residues. V lost 8 bases, J lost 5 bases, and 4 bases stayed unmatched. CDR1 and CDR2 from the germline V gene are GTSNPN and SVGIG (reference sequence). CDR3 coding DNA: TGTGCCCGGACTAGCGGGAACAACAATGAGCAGTTCTTC. This codes for CARTSGNNNEQFF.

The CDR3 nucleotides read TGTGCCAGCAGCTTAATAGAGTGGGGGTCTAGGAATGAGCAGTTCTTC. Translated: CASSLIEWGSRNEQFF. V is TRBV5-4 and J is TRBJ2-1, with D perhaps being TRBD1 or TRBD2 (5 bases each). The CDR3 is 16 residues long. Germline CDR1 SGHNT, CDR2 YYREEE (reference sequence). Trimming removed 2 bases at V and 7 bases at J, with 19 bases between.

V is TRBV29-1 and J is TRBJ1-5; D perhaps matches TRBD1 (6 bases). Trimming cost V 7 bases and J 4 bases, with 11 bases left between them. This CDR3 comprises 12 residues. CDR1 is SQVTM and CDR2 is ANQGSEA in the germline V gene. The CDR3 DNA reads TGCAGCGCCAAAACAGGGAATCAGCCCCAGCATTTT. It yields the protein CSAKTGNQPQHF.

The chain employs TRBV29-1 and TRBJ2-2; TRBD2 aligns across 7 bases. CDR1 and CDR2 from the germline V gene are SQVTM and ANQGSEA. Trimming cost V 7 bases and J 6 bases; bases outside gene matches: 8. The CDR3 consists of 13 residues. The CDR3, as DNA: TGCAGCGCCGCCCCACTAGCGTCCGGGGAGCTGTTTTTT. Amino acids: CSAAPLASGELFF.

This clone showed up just a few times. The chain recombines TRBV18 with TRBJ1-5; D remains unclear. This CDR3 comprises 13 residues. Germline lookup yields CDR1 KGHSH and CDR2 LQKENI. Trimming cost V 8 bases and J 0 bases, with 8 bases left between them. CDR3 loop: CASKLYSNQPQHF. CDR3 nucleotides: TGTGCCAGCAAACTCTATAGCAATCAGCCCCAGCATTTT.

This clone is a singleton in its sample. The gene calls are TRBV28 and TRBJ2-5; 14 positions agree with TRBD2. The V gene end was trimmed by 6 bases and the J gene end by 5 bases; junction bases not matched to a gene: 2. The CDR3 runs to 14 residues. The germline V gene has CDR1 MDHEN and CDR2 SYDVKM. The CDR3 loop is CASSRTSGRETQYF. The CDR3 DNA sequence: TGTGCCAGCAGCCGGACTAGCGGGAGGGAGACCCAGTACTTC.

This sequence joins TRBV6-1 and TRBJ1-5; no definite D call. Looked up from germline, CDR1 is MNHNS and CDR2 is SASEGT. Trimming took 7 bases from V and 7 from J, leaving 8 bases between them. The CDR3 extends over 11 amino acids. In DNA, the CDR3 is TGTGCCAGCATCGTGGGCCAGCCCCAGCATTTT. The encoded protein is CASIVGQPQHF.

This clone turned up a few times. This chain joins TRBV27 and TRBJ1-5; 8 positions match TRBD1. The CDR3 spans 14 residues. V trimming: 5 bases; J trimming: 6 bases; junction bases outside the gene matches: 6. Looked up from germline, CDR1 is MNHEY and CDR2 is SMNVEV (reference sequence). CDR3: CASSADRATQPQHF. For the CDR3, the DNA is TGTGCCAGCAGTGCGGACAGGGCTACTCAGCCCCAGCATTTT.

This clone showed up just a few times. The V and J genes are TRBV18 and TRBJ2-2, with 9 bases fitting TRBD2. The CDR3 loop spans 14 amino acids. V lost 6 bases and J lost 6; bases outside the gene matches: 5. Germline-derived CDR1 and CDR2 are KGHSH and LQKENI. CDR3 bases: TGTGCCAGCTCGGGACTAGCAGGGTCCGGGGAGCTGTTTTTT. Residues: CASSGLAGSGELFF.

The chain combines TRBV13 with TRBJ2-2; 7 bases fit TRBD2. V shed 5 bases and J 7 bases; nucleotides not matched to a gene: 4. Germline CDR1 reads PRHDT; CDR2 reads FYEKMQ (reference sequence). The CDR3 sequence is 13 residues long. For the CDR3, the DNA is TGTGCCAGCAGCCCTCCTAGCGGCGGGGAGCTGTTTTTT. This sequence encodes CASSPPSGGELFF.

This clone turned up a few times. The CDR3 DNA reads as TGTGCCAGCACTCCTAGCGGGACCCGCACAGATACGCAGTATTTT. As protein: CASTPSGTRTDTQYF. J is TRBJ2-3 and V is TRBV28, with 9 bases that match TRBD2. J gave up 1 base and V 7 bases, and 6 bases lay outside the gene matches. The CDR3 is made up of 15 amino acids. Germline loops: CDR1 MDHEN, CDR2 SYDVKM.

The genes are TRBV19 and TRBJ1-5, with D unresolved. The germline gives CDR1 LNHDA, CDR2 SQIVND (reference sequence). The CDR3 runs to 15 residues. The V and J ends lost 7 bases and 9 bases respectively, with 22 bases between them. CDR3: CASTPPARRFGPQHF. In DNA, the CDR3 is TGTGCCAGTACCCCACCAGCACGGCGGTTCGGGCCCCAGCATTTT.

The chain recombines TRBV4-1 with TRBJ2-3, with 8 positions matching TRBD2. CDR3 size: 15 residues. Trimming at V came to 0 bases and at J to 6 bases, leaving 5 bases not matched to a gene. The germline CDR1 and CDR2 sequences are MGHRA and YSYEKL. CDR3 amino acids: CASSQDTGGRDTQYF. The CDR3 nucleotides are TGCGCCAGCAGCCAAGATACGGGAGGGCGGGATACGCAGTATTTT.